This is a list of T cell receptor beta chains from one sample in a study of T cell repertoires in cytomegalovirus infection. TCRdb called the reads again in MiXCR, with one record for every CDR3 protein. The sample carries hundreds of thousands of distinct CDR3 sequences, less than 40% recorded once. Their recognized antigens are unknown. Specimen: cultured CD8+ T cells from PBMCs, collected from culture after CMV antigen stimulation. These receptor sequences come from a human donor in good health (CMV status not recorded). Some clones in this sample may be carry-over from other donors' samples. The CDR3 runs from the conserved cysteine through the conserved F or W. Each record gives: V gene, CDR3 length, J gene, D gene, clone size, CDR3 protein, CDR3 DNA. D genes are given only for firm matches. The size of a clone is reported for some rows only, either as once, few or many, or as a class for expanded clones.

v_gene: TRBV5-6
len: 16
j_gene: TRBJ2-1
d_gene: NA
abundance: NA
CDR3aa: CASSPGPGKGYNEQFF
CDR3nt: TGTGCCAGCAGCCCGGGTCCGGGAAAGGGCTACAATGAGCAGTTCTTC

v_gene: TRBV12-3/TRBV12-4
len: 15
j_gene: TRBJ1-1
d_gene: NA
abundance: few
CDR3aa: CASRLESSENTEAFF
CDR3nt: TGTGCCAGCAGACTGGAGAGCTCAGAGAACACTGAAGCTTTCTTT

v_gene: TRBV6-1
len: 13
j_gene: TRBJ1-1
d_gene: NA
abundance: NA
CDR3aa: CASTQGGTTQAFF
CDR3nt: TGTGCCAGCACCCAAGGGGGGACTACCCAAGCTTTCTTT

v_gene: TRBV7-6
len: 14
j_gene: TRBJ1-2
d_gene: NA
abundance: many
CDR3aa: CASSLSGGMPGYTF
CDR3nt: TGTGCCAGCAGCTTATCCGGGGGTATGCCTGGCTACACCTTC

v_gene: TRBV2
len: 14
j_gene: TRBJ2-1
d_gene: TRBD2
abundance: few
CDR3aa: CASIAGSSYNEQFF
CDR3nt: TGTGCCAGTATAGCGGGAAGCTCCTACAATGAGCAGTTCTTC

v_gene: TRBV6-1
len: 14
j_gene: TRBJ2-7
d_gene: NA
abundance: few
CDR3aa: CASSDLGDSYEQYF
CDR3nt: TGTGCCAGCAGTGACCTCGGGGACTCCTACGAGCAGTACTTC

v_gene: TRBV7-6
len: 17
j_gene: TRBJ2-5
d_gene: TRBD2
abundance: many
CDR3aa: CASSTLAGGPGGETQYF
CDR3nt: TGTGCCAGCAGCACCCTAGCGGGGGGGCCCGGAGGGGAGACCCAGTACTTC

v_gene: TRBV5-6
len: 15
j_gene: TRBJ1-5
d_gene: TRBD1
abundance: few
CDR3aa: CASSLAGQGLQPQHF
CDR3nt: TGTGCCAGCAGCTTGGCGGGACAGGGGTTACAGCCCCAGCATTTT

v_gene: TRBV7-9
len: 17
j_gene: TRBJ2-5
d_gene: TRBD2
abundance: many
CDR3aa: CASSLDWRLAVQETQYF
CDR3nt: TGTGCCAGCAGCTTAGATTGGAGACTAGCGGTCCAAGAGACCCAGTACTTC

v_gene: TRBV6-1
len: 16
j_gene: TRBJ2-1
d_gene: NA
abundance: few
CDR3aa: CASDPGLKYGDNEQFF
CDR3nt: TGTGCCAGCGACCCCGGGTTAAAGTACGGTGACAATGAGCAGTTCTTC

v_gene: TRBV6-2/TRBV6-3
len: 15
j_gene: TRBJ1-6
d_gene: NA
abundance: few
CDR3aa: CASSTDDRLNSPLHF
CDR3nt: TGTGCCAGCAGTACTGATGACAGGCTAAATTCACCCCTCCACTTT

v_gene: TRBV25-1
len: 13
j_gene: TRBJ1-2
d_gene: NA
abundance: NA
CDR3aa: CASSERVKNGYTF
CDR3nt: TGTGCCAGCAGTGAACGTGTCAAGAATGGCTACACCTTC

v_gene: TRBV20-1
len: 14
j_gene: TRBJ2-1
d_gene: TRBD2
abundance: NA
CDR3aa: CSASVAGAANEQFF
CDR3nt: TGCAGTGCGTCTGTAGCGGGGGCCGCGAATGAGCAGTTCTTC

v_gene: TRBV7-9
len: 15
j_gene: TRBJ2-1
d_gene: TRBD2
abundance: NA
CDR3aa: CASSLPGTTYNEQFF
CDR3nt: TGTGCCAGCAGCTTACCGGGGACTACCTACAATGAGCAGTTCTTC

v_gene: TRBV27
len: 15
j_gene: TRBJ2-1
d_gene: NA
abundance: NA
CDR3aa: CASSRDFPSYNEQFF
CDR3nt: TGTGCCAGCAGTCGGGACTTCCCGTCCTACAATGAGCAGTTCTTC

v_gene: TRBV7-8
len: 17
j_gene: TRBJ2-1
d_gene: TRBD1
abundance: many
CDR3aa: CASSQDRGRVPNNEQFF
CDR3nt: TGTGCCAGCAGCCAGGACAGGGGCCGGGTCCCGAACAATGAGCAGTTCTTC

v_gene: TRBV6-2/TRBV6-3
len: 15
j_gene: TRBJ2-7
d_gene: TRBD2
abundance: NA
CDR3aa: CASSSWTSGNYEQYF
CDR3nt: TGTGCCAGCAGTTCCTGGACTAGCGGAAACTACGAGCAGTACTTC

v_gene: TRBV27
len: 17
j_gene: TRBJ2-1
d_gene: NA
abundance: NA
CDR3aa: CASSFTAGGMRRNEQFF
CDR3nt: TGTGCCAGCAGTTTTACCGCCGGGGGTATGAGACGAAATGAGCAGTTCTTC

v_gene: TRBV6-6
len: 17
j_gene: TRBJ2-1
d_gene: NA
abundance: many
CDR3aa: CASSYLVRLREGNEQFF
CDR3nt: TGTGCCAGCAGTTACCTCGTCAGATTAAGGGAAGGGAATGAGCAGTTCTTC